This T cell receptor beta chain was identified during a study of blood T cell repertoires in COVID-19. Overall study context: T cells, B-cell-depleted T cells, or PBMCs supplied cDNA or gDNA.

As processed by the authors: How many nucleated cells were present was estimated from reference gene primer amplification. The protocol was immunoSEQ multiplex PCR, while the TCRdb copy is restricted to in-frame clones and leaves out a portion. V, J and clone size are taken as reported in that table, and D and trimming were inferred from the DNA itself. The sample consists of about 200,000 clones, around 85% of them appearing once. The CDR3 is 14 amino acids. Looked up from germline, CDR1 is SGHTA and CDR2 is FQGNSA. Trimming cost V 1 base and J 2 bases; bases outside gene matches: 2. The material sequenced was peripheral blood. The chain carries TRBV7-2 and TRBJ2-7; TRBD1 matches 7 bases. This TCR was recovered from a woman aged 70-85 years with acute or convalescent COVID-19. As DNA, the CDR3 is TGTGCCAGCAGCTTAGACAGGGGCGCCTACGAGCAGTACTTC. Its translation: CASSLDRGAYEQYF.